Here is one T cell receptor (beta chain) with its context. As yet, its antigen is unknown. Each TRB amplification used roughly 220-550 ng of genomic DNA from blood. The data were obtained in a study of T and B cells in COVID-19 patients. Study background: Median age was approximately 33 years in the recovered cohort and around 67 years in the active-infection cohort. Study outcomes and limitations: Sorted SARS-CoV-2-responsive or tetramer+ T cells and CD4+, regulatory and CD8+ subsets were not yet sequenced. Patients with COVID-19 reportedly showed strongly skewed T cell receptor beta variable and joining gene usage. Clonality of TRB repertoires was high in active COVID-19; recovery brought above-healthy diversity and richness.

TRB rearrangements were amplified by multiplex PCR with BIOMED2 TRB-A/B primers. TCRdb processed the multiplex PCR reads anew with MiXCR; each CDR3 protein has one entry. The sample lists approximately 10,000 distinct CDR3 sequences; almost 30% were seen once. CDR1 is SGHTA, CDR2 FQGNSA, per germline. Trimming left V 5 bases short and J 0 bases short, with 2 bases between. The CDR3 loop spans 12 amino acids. V usage is TRBV7-2 and J usage is TRBJ2-1, with D hard to call. Sequencing was carried out using blood. The sequence was collected from a human donor who had recovered from COVID-19. CDR3 sequence reads: CASSDSYNEQFF. DNA for the CDR3: TGTGCCAGCAGCGACTCCTACAATGAGCAGTTCTTC.